The rows below give T cell receptor beta chains drawn from one sample of a study of shared T cell receptors in the human thymus. Profiled with immunoSEQ multiplex PCR; TCRdb holds only in-frame clones, not every one. The profile covers over 60,000 clones, with about 95% appearing a single time and less than 0.04% taken by the ten largest. The sample comprised thymocytes. The source is a human donor. CDR3s include the opening cysteine and the closing phenylalanine or tryptophan. A D gene is named only where the DNA matches it firmly. Some rows mark clone size as missing; the rest say once, few, many or name a class of expanded clone.

V gene	clone size	D gene	J gene	CDR3 DNA	CDR3 protein
TRBV28	once	-	TRBJ1-6	TGTGCCAGCACCCACTCCTATAATTCACCCCTCCACTTT	CASTHSYNSPLHF
TRBV28	-	-	TRBJ2-7	TGTGCCAGCAGTTTATCGACTAGAGCAACGTACGAGCAGTACTTC	CASSLSTRATYEQYF
TRBV11-2	-	TRBD2	TRBJ2-5	TGTGCCAGCAGCCCCGGGGTAGCGGGGAGCATGGGGACCCAGTACTTC	CASSPGVAGSMGTQYF
TRBV5-5	-	-	TRBJ1-5	TGTGCCAGCAGTAGGGGGGGCGATAGCAATCAGCCCCAGCATTTT	CASSRGGDSNQPQHF
TRBV4-2	once	-	TRBJ2-3	TGTGCCAGCAGCCAAGATCAAAGGGGGTTTAGGACAGCGCCCACAGATACGCAGTATTTT	CASSQDQRGFRTAPTDTQYF
TRBV5-4	-	-	TRBJ1-2	TGTGCCAGCAGCTTACAGGGACTCTATGGCTACACCTTC	CASSLQGLYGYTF
TRBV28	-	-	TRBJ1-1	TGTGCCAGCAGTTTATTACAGGGAAGTACCGACACTGAAGCTTTCTTT	CASSLLQGSTDTEAFF
TRBV7-4	-	-	TRBJ1-2	TGTGCCAGCAGCCCCGGGATTAAGTGCGCAGGGGCGCGCTGTGGCTACACCTTC	CASSPGIKCAGARCGYTF
TRBV27	-	-	TRBJ2-6	TGTGCCAGCAGTCCATTATTTCCCGGGGACCTCTCTGGGGCCAACGTCCTGACTTTC	CASSPLFPGDLSGANVLTF
TRBV30	-	TRBD2	TRBJ2-3	TGTGCCTGGAGCTATAGCGGGGGTATAAGTTCGGGGCATTTT	CAWSYSGGISSGHF
TRBV12-5	-	-	TRBJ1-1	TGTGCTAGTGGTGTGCCGGGAGGGAGGTCCACTGAAGCTTTCTTT	CASGVPGGRSTEAFF
TRBV11-3	-	-	TRBJ1-1	TGTGCCAGCAGCTTTTCCGGGAAGAACACTGAAGCTTTCTTT	CASSFSGKNTEAFF
TRBV29-1	-	-	TRBJ2-5	TGCAGCGTTGGGCCATCTAAGGAGACCCAGTACTTC	CSVGPSKETQYF
TRBV5-6	-	TRBD1	TRBJ2-5	TGTGCCAGCAGCCCGACCCCGGGACAGGGGGCGCGGGAGACCCAGTACTTC	CASSPTPGQGARETQYF
TRBV2	few	-	TRBJ1-6	TGTGCCAGCTCGGACCAGGACAGATTAGGCAATTCACCCCTCCACTTT	CASSDQDRLGNSPLHF
TRBV12-5	-	-	TRBJ2-7	TGTGCTAGTGGTTTGGTACACTTGACAGGAGGGGAGCAGTACTTC	CASGLVHLTGGEQYF
TRBV27	once	-	TRBJ2-7	TGTGCCAGCAGCCGGGGATTGCGGGACGAGCAGTACTTC	CASSRGLRDEQYF
TRBV7-3	-	TRBD2	TRBJ2-3	TGTGCCAGCAGCTTAAATGGCCCGGGACTAGCGGGTCCCGGATGTATAGATACGCAGTATTTT	CASSLNGPGLAGPGCIDTQYF
TRBV15	-	TRBD1	TRBJ2-1	TGTGCCACCCAAACAGGGGGTTATTACAATGAGCAGTTCTTC	CATQTGGYYNEQFF
TRBV7-9	-	TRBD2	TRBJ2-2	TGTGCCAGCAGCGGCCGAACGGGGGGTAACACCGGGGAGCTGTTTTTT	CASSGRTGGNTGELFF
TRBV25-1	-	-	TRBJ1-5	TGTGCCAGCAGTGACGGGGACGGTGGATATCAGCCCCAGCATTTT	CASSDGDGGYQPQHF
TRBV10-3	-	-	TRBJ1-1	TGTGCCATCAGTGAGGTAGAAAACACCAGAATGAACACTGAAGCTTTCTTT	CAISEVENTRMNTEAFF
TRBV11-1	-	TRBD2	TRBJ2-5	TGTGCCAGCAGCTTGACTAGCTTCTTCCCCGAGACCCAGTACTTC	CASSLTSFFPETQYF
TRBV14	-	TRBD1	TRBJ1-3	TGTGCCAGCAGCCAAGTTCCTGACCAGACAGGGCGTGGAAACACCATATATTTT	CASSQVPDQTGRGNTIYF
TRBV7-9	-	-	TRBJ2-7	TGTGCCAGCAGCAACCTATGGGGGGCGCGGCCTCGGCGGTACGAGCAGTACTTC	CASSNLWGARPRRYEQYF
TRBV29-1	-	-	TRBJ1-1	TGCAGCGTTGGGTTGGGGAGCCTTGGGAACACTGAAGCTTTCTTT	CSVGLGSLGNTEAFF
TRBV28	-	TRBD1	TRBJ2-1	TGTGCCAGCAGTTCCCTTGGACAGGGGGCCCGGCTATCCGGTGAGCAGTTCTTC	CASSSLGQGARLSGEQFF